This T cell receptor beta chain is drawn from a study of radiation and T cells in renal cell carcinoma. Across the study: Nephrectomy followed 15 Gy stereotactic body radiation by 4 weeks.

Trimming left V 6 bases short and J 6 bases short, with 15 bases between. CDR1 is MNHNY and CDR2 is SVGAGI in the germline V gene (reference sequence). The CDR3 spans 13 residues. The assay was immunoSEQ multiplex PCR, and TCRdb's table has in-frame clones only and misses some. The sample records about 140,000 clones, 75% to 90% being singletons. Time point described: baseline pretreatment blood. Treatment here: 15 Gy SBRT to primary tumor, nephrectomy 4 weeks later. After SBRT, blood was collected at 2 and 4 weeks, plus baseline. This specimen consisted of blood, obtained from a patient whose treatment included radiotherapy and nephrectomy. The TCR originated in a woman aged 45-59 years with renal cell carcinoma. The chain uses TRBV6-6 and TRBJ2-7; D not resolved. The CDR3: CASRPSLGGEQYF. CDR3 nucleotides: TGTGCCAGCAGACCCTCCTTAGGCGGCGAGCAGTACTTC.